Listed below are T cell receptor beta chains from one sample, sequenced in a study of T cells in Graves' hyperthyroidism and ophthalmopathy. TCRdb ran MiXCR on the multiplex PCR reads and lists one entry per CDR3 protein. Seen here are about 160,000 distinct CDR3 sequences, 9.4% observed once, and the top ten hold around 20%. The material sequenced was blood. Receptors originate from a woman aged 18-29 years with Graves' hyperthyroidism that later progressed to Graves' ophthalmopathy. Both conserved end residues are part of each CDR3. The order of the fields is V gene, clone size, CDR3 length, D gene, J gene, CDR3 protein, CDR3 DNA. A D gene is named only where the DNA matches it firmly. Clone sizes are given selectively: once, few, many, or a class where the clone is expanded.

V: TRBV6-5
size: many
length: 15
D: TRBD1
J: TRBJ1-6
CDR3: CASSLGTGGSSPLHF
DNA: TGTGCCAGCAGTTTGGGGACAGGGGGCAGCTCACCCCTCCACTTT

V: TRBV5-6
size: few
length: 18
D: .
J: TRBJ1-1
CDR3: CASSLTPDYYRADPEAFF
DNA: TGTGCCAGCAGCTTGACTCCTGACTATTACCGGGCCGACCCTGAAGCTTTCTTT

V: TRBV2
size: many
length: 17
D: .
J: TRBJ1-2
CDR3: CASATTDSILEDYGYTF
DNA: TGTGCCAGCGCAACTACGGACAGCATCCTTGAGGACTATGGCTACACCTTC

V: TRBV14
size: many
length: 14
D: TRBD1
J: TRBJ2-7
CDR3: CASSQQTGSYEQYF
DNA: TGTGCCAGCAGCCAACAGACAGGGTCCTACGAGCAGTACTTC

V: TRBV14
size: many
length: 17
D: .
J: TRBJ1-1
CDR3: CASSPTGPGRSYTEAFF
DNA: TGTGCCAGCAGCCCCACGGGGCCAGGGCGGTCCTACACTGAAGCTTTCTTT

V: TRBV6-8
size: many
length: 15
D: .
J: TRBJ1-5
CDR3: CASRGAQGIGQPQHF
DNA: TGTGCCAGCAGAGGGGCTCAGGGGATCGGACAGCCCCAGCATTTT

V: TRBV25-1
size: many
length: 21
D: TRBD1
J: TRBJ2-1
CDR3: CASSESTRDRVRRSSYNEQFF
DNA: TGTGCCAGCAGTGAATCTACCCGGGACAGGGTACGGCGAAGCTCCTACAATGAGCAGTTCTTC

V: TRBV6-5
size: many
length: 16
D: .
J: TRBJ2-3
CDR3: CASSYGLDSNTDTQYF
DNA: TGTGCCAGCAGTTACGGTCTGGACTCCAACACAGATACGCAGTATTTT

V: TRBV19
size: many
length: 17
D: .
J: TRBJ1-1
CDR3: CASSQRVSGTKNTEAFF
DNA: TGTGCCAGTAGTCAACGTGTCTCCGGGACGAAGAACACTGAAGCTTTCTTT

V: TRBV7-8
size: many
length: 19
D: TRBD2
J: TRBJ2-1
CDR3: CASSLNRTIFSGRANEQFF
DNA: TGTGCCAGCAGCTTAAACCGAACCATCTTTAGCGGGAGGGCGAATGAGCAGTTCTTC

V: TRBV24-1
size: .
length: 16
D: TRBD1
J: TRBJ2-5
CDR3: CATSRPGQGYQETQYF
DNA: TGTGCCACCAGCAGACCGGGACAGGGGTACCAAGAGACCCAGTACTTC

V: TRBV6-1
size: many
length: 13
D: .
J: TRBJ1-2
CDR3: CASAGSENYGYTF
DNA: TGTGCCAGCGCGGGGTCTGAAAACTATGGCTACACCTTC

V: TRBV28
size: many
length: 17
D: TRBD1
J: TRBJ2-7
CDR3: CASSLLPGTGVSYEQYF
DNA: TGTGCCAGCAGCCTCCTCCCCGGGACAGGGGTTTCCTACGAGCAGTACTTC

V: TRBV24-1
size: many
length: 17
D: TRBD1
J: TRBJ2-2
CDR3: CATSDSTGGRRTGELFF
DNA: TGTGCCACCAGTGATAGTACAGGGGGCAGGAGAACCGGGGAGCTGTTTTTT

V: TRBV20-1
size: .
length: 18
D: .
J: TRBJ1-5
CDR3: CSASSLGRGGGSTDTQHF
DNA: TGCAGTGCTAGCTCCCTGGGGCGGGGGGGGGGTAGCACAGATACGCAGCATTTT

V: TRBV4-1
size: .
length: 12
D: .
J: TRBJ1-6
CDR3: CASSQGNSPLHF
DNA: TGCGCCAGCAGCCAAGGGAATTCACCCCTCCACTTT

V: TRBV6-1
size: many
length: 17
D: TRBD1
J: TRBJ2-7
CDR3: CASRLRDSRSLDYEQYF
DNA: TGTGCCAGCAGGCTCCGGGACAGCCGGTCCTTAGACTACGAGCAGTACTTC

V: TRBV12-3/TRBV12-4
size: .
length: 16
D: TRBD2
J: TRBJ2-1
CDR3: CASSGLGTTDYDEQFF
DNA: TGTGCCAGCAGTGGCCTCGGGACTACGGACTACGATGAGCAGTTCTTC

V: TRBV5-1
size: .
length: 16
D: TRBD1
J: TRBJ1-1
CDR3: CASSPGQGARQTEAFF
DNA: TGCGCCAGCAGCCCTGGACAGGGGGCTCGTCAGACTGAAGCTTTCTTT

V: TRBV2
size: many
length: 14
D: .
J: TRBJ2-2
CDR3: CASSADSNTGELFF
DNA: TGTGCCAGCAGTGCCGACTCAAACACCGGGGAGCTGTTTTTT

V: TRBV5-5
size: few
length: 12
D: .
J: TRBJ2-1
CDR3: CASSSQGVGQFF
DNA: TGTGCCAGCAGCTCACAGGGAGTGGGTCAGTTCTTC

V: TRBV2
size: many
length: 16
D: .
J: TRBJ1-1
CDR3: CASRTPKDTRNTEAFF
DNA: TGTGCCAGCAGGACCCCTAAGGACACCCGAAACACTGAAGCTTTCTTT

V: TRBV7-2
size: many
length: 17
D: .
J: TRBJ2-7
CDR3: CASSLVSGPRSSYEQYF
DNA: TGTGCCAGCAGCTTAGTATCGGGACCCAGAAGCTCCTACGAGCAGTACTTC

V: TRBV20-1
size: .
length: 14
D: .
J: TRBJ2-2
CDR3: CSARDRGDTGELFF
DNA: TGCAGTGCTAGAGACAGGGGGGACACCGGGGAGCTGTTTTTT

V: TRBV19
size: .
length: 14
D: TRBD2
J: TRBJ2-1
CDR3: CASIGGVRYNEQFF
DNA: TGTGCCAGTATCGGGGGGGTGCGGTACAATGAGCAGTTCTTC

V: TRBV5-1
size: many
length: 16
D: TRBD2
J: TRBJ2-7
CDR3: CASSSGLAGPMREQYF
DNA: TGCGCCAGCAGCTCGGGACTAGCGGGACCTATGAGGGAGCAGTACTTC

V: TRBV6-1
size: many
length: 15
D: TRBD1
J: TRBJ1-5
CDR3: CASSSDRAGNQPQHF
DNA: TGTGCCAGCAGCTCGGACAGGGCGGGCAATCAGCCCCAGCATTTT

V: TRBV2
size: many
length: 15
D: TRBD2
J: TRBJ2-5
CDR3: CASSATRSGLETQYF
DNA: TGTGCCAGCAGTGCGACCCGTAGCGGGTTAGAGACCCAGTACTTC

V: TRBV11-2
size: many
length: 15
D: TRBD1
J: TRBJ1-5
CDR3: CASSQGQGWNQPQHF
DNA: TGTGCCAGCAGCCAGGGACAGGGGTGGAATCAGCCCCAGCATTTT

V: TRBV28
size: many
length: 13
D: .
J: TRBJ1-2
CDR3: CASRTPGYDGYTF
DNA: TGTGCCAGCAGGACCCCGGGATATGATGGCTACACCTTC

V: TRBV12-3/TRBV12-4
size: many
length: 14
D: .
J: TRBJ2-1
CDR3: CASSFYGSPNEQFF
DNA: TGTGCCAGCAGTTTCTATGGTTCCCCAAATGAGCAGTTCTTC

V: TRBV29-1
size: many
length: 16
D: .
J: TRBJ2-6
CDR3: CSVVVGLNSGANVLTF
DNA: TGCAGCGTTGTAGTCGGACTCAACTCTGGGGCCAACGTCCTGACTTTC

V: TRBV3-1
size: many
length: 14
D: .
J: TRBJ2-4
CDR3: CASSQGRGWDIQYF
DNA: TGTGCCAGCAGCCAAGGCAGGGGATGGGACATTCAGTACTTC

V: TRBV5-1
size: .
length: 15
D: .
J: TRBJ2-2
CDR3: CASSLGSPRTGELFF
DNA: TGCGCCAGCAGCTTAGGGTCGCCTCGTACCGGGGAGCTGTTTTTT

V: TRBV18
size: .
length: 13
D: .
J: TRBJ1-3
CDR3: CASSPYTGSTIYF
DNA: TGTGCCAGCTCACCCTACACTGGAAGCACCATATATTTT

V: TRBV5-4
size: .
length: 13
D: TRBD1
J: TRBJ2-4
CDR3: CASRTDRGDIQYF
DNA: TGTGCCAGCAGGACGGACAGGGGAGACATTCAGTACTTC

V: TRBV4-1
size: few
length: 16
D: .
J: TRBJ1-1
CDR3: CASSQPLRDQGTEAFF
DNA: TGCGCCAGCAGCCAACCTCTCAGGGATCAAGGGACTGAAGCTTTCTTT

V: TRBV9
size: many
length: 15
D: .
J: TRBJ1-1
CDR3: CASSVGGALDTEAFF
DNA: TGTGCCAGCAGCGTAGGTGGGGCTTTGGACACTGAAGCTTTCTTT

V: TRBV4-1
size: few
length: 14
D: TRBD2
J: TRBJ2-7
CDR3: CASSPSGRRYEQYF
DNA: TGCGCCAGCAGCCCTAGCGGGAGAAGGTACGAGCAGTACTTC

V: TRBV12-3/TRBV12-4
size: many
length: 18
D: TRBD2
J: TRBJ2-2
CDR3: CASSSGTSGRGDTGELFF
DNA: TGTGCCAGCAGTTCTGGGACTAGCGGGAGGGGGGACACCGGGGAGCTGTTTTTT

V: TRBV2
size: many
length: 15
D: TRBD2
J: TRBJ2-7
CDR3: CASSASSGRLNEQYF
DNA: TGTGCCAGCAGTGCCTCTAGCGGGAGACTAAACGAGCAGTACTTC

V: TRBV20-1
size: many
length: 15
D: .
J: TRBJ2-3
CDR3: CSASPTGLFTDTQYF
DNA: TGCAGTGCTAGCCCGACAGGCCTCTTCACAGATACGCAGTATTTT

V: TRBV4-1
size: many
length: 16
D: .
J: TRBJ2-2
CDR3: CASSQVMQILTGELFF
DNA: TGCGCCAGCAGCCAAGTGATGCAGATTCTCACCGGGGAGCTGTTTTTT

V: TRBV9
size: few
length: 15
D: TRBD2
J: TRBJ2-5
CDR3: CASSDSSGGTRSQYF
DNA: TGTGCCAGCAGTGACTCTAGCGGGGGGACCCGGAGCCAGTACTTC

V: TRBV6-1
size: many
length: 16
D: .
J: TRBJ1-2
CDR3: CASSEGGAGTGYGYTF
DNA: TGTGCCAGCAGTGAAGGGGGGGCAGGGACGGGCTATGGCTACACCTTC

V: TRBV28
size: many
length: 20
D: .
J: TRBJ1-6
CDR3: CASSFNGEGGLNPLGSPLHF
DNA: TGTGCCAGCAGTTTTAACGGGGAGGGGGGCCTTAATCCGCTAGGTTCACCCCTCCACTTT

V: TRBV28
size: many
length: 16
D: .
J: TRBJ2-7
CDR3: CASSLWGEEQPYEQYF
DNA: TGTGCCAGCAGTTTGTGGGGCGAGGAACAACCCTACGAGCAGTACTTC

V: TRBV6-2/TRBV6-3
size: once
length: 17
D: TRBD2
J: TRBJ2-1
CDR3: CASSQTSGRTKSNEQFF
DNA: TGTGCCAGCAGTCAGACTAGCGGGAGGACGAAAAGCAATGAGCAGTTCTTC

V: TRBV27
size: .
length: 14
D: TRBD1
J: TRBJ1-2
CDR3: CASSYIGQGYGYTF
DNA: TGTGCCAGCAGTTACATCGGACAGGGCTATGGCTACACCTTC

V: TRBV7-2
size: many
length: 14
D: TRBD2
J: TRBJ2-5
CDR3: CASSYGGGWETQYF
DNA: TGTGCCAGCAGCTACGGGGGGGGGTGGGAGACCCAGTACTTC

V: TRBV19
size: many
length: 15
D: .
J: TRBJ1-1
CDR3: CASSSLYGPLTEAFF
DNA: TGTGCCAGTAGTTCCCTTTACGGGCCGCTTACTGAAGCTTTCTTT

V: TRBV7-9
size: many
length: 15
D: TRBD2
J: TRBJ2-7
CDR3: CASSSGLAVYYEQYF
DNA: TGTGCCAGCAGCTCGGGACTAGCGGTTTACTACGAGCAGTACTTC

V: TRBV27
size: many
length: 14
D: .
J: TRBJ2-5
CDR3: CASSLSTSVGTQYF
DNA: TGTGCCAGCAGTTTATCGACTAGTGTGGGGACCCAGTACTTC

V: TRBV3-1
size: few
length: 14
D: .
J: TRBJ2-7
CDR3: CASKADTKVDEQYF
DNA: TGTGCCAGCAAGGCCGACACGAAAGTCGACGAGCAGTACTTC

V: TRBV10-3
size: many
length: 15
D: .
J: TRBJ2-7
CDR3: CAISGELGRSYEQYF
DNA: TGTGCCATCAGTGGTGAACTGGGACGGAGCTACGAGCAGTACTTC

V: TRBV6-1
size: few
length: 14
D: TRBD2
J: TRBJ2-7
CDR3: CASSRAGDSYEQYF
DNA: TGTGCCAGCAGCCGAGCGGGAGACAGCTACGAGCAGTACTTC

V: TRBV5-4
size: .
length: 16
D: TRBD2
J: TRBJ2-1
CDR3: CASSWGTSGNYNEQFF
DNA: TGTGCCAGCAGCTGGGGGACTAGCGGAAACTACAATGAGCAGTTCTTC